This T cell receptor beta chain was identified in a study of OX40 agonist ivuxolimab in advanced cancers. Assay used: immunoSEQ multiplex PCR; TCRdb lists only in-frame clones, some missing. The repertoire holds approximately 35,000 clones, with about 80% as singletons. Material: CD4+ or CD8+ T cells sorted from blood, obtained in a trial of the OX40 agonist ivuxolimab. This clonotype was sampled from an adult with an advanced solid tumor such as melanoma, head and neck, liver or kidney cancer.

Written as DNA, the CDR3 is TGTGCCAGCAGCCCCTGGCAGGTCTCGGAAGCTTTCTTT. Translating it yields CASSPWQVSEAFF. The chain links TRBV2 to TRBJ1-1; no reliable D call. V shed 6 bases and J shed 8 bases, with 16 bases lying between them. This CDR3 is built from 13 residues. The germline V gene has CDR1 SNHLY and CDR2 FYNNEI.